Included here is one TCR beta chain sequence, with context. The target antigen is unknown. The junction shows a germline mismatch at one end, possibly a read error. CDR3 length: 14 amino acids. Germline V gives CDR1 MNHEY, CDR2 SVGAGI. It was from 20-30 mg of unsorted bulk tissue that RNA and DNA were co-extracted. This record comes from a study of tumor-infiltrating lymphocytes in primary liver carcinoma. Study-wide findings and caveats: Reduced overlap was seen in tumor-adjacent and tumor-blood pairs versus tumor region pairs.

TCR beta cDNA came from roughly 550 ng total RNA, primed with a constant-region primer. The TCR beta library was amplified through three nested multiplex PCR rounds in a modified ARM-PCR procedure. The study ran its first two PCR rounds for roughly 10 cycles each, using TRBV1-TRBV30 forward primers and a C-beta reverse primer. TCRdb passed the multiplex PCR reads through MiXCR, listing each CDR3 protein once. The table includes under 130,000 distinct CDR3 sequences, roughly 85% detected once. The origin of this receptor is a man aged 40-49 years with primary liver carcinoma and hepatitis B virus infection. Sample: liver tumor tissue from sampling region 3. Subset denoted: tumor region T3, left-lateral pole. The gene calls are TRBV6-5 and TRBJ1-4; D gene uncertain. CDR3 sequence: CASSRGWSNERLFF. The CDR3 region has the DNA TGTGCCAGCAGCCGTGGTTGGAGTAATGAAAGACTGTTTTTT.